These T cell receptor beta chains were read from a single sample in a study of blood T cell repertoires in COVID-19. Generated by immunoSEQ multiplex PCR, the TCRdb table keeps only in-frame clones and is missing some. The sample records roughly 190,000 clones, around 82% being singletons. Input material: PBMCs or T cells enriched from blood (not recorded which). These TCRs come from a woman between 50 and 59 years old with acute COVID-19. The CDR3 runs from the conserved cysteine through the conserved F or W. Each record gives: J gene, V gene, D gene, clone size, CDR3 protein, CDR3 DNA. D genes are given only for firm matches. Not every row has a clone size; where given, it reads once, few, many or a size class.

J: TRBJ2-3; V: TRBV4-2; D: TRBD1; size: -; CDR3: CASSQDTGAGGTDTQYF; DNA: TGTGCCAGCAGCCAAGATACAGGAGCAGGGGGTACAGATACGCAGTATTTT
J: TRBJ1-6; V: TRBV6-5; D: TRBD1; size: -; CDR3: CASSLDRVKNSPLHF; DNA: TGTGCCAGCAGTTTGGACAGGGTAAAAAATTCACCCCTCCACTTT
J: TRBJ2-1; V: TRBV10-3; D: TRBD2; size: many; CDR3: CAISESRTGGSYNEQFF; DNA: TGTGCCATCAGTGAGTCGAGAACGGGGGGTTCCTACAATGAGCAGTTCTTC
J: TRBJ1-5; V: TRBV19; D: -; size: few; CDR3: CASSSRQDNQPQHF; DNA: TGTGCCAGTAGTTCTAGACAGGACAATCAGCCCCAGCATTTT
J: TRBJ2-1; V: TRBV28; D: -; size: -; CDR3: CASSLSVTSSYNEQFF; DNA: TGTGCCAGCAGTTTATCTGTGACTAGCTCCTACAATGAGCAGTTCTTC
J: TRBJ1-3; V: TRBV6-5; D: -; size: few; CDR3: CASTHPGAGNTIYF; DNA: TGTGCCAGCACCCATCCAGGGGCTGGAAACACCATATATTTT
J: TRBJ2-1; V: TRBV19; D: TRBD1; size: -; CDR3: CASSGQGFGEQFF; DNA: TGTGCCAGTAGTGGACAGGGTTTTGGTGAGCAGTTCTTC
J: TRBJ1-1; V: TRBV7-9; D: TRBD1; size: -; CDR3: CASSPKGDRNTEAFF; DNA: TGTGCCAGCAGCCCCAAGGGGGACAGGAACACTGAAGCTTTCTTT
J: TRBJ1-2; V: TRBV9; D: -; size: -; CDR3: CASSGGGGQGSGYTF; DNA: TGTGCCAGCAGCGGAGGTGGTGGTCAGGGGTCTGGCTACACCTTC
J: TRBJ1-1; V: TRBV5-6; D: -; size: -; CDR3: CASSLVGATEAFF; DNA: TGTGCCAGCAGCTTGGTAGGGGCCACTGAAGCTTTCTTT
J: TRBJ1-2; V: TRBV6-5; D: TRBD1; size: -; CDR3: CASRRTGDSNYGYTF; DNA: TGTGCCAGCAGACGAACAGGGGATTCCAACTATGGCTACACCTTC
J: TRBJ1-4; V: TRBV5-1; D: TRBD1; size: -; CDR3: CASSLAGQGGEKLFF; DNA: TGCGCCAGCAGCTTGGCGGGGCAGGGGGGTGAAAAACTGTTTTTT
J: TRBJ1-4; V: TRBV7-2; D: -; size: -; CDR3: CASSPQGRDFNEKLFF; DNA: TGTGCCAGCAGCCCCCAGGGCCGGGACTTCAATGAAAAACTGTTTTTT
J: TRBJ1-5; V: TRBV5-1; D: -; size: -; CDR3: CASSLAPGADQPQHF; DNA: TGCGCCAGCAGTCTAGCCCCAGGGGCCGACCAGCCCCAGCATTTT
J: TRBJ1-6; V: TRBV9; D: -; size: -; CDR3: CASSVDVGVNSPLHF; DNA: TGTGCCAGCAGCGTAGACGTAGGGGTTAATTCACCCCTCCACTTT
J: TRBJ1-4; V: TRBV6-1; D: -; size: -; CDR3: CASSSPDSFNEKLFF; DNA: TGTGCCAGCAGCTCCCCGGACAGTTTTAATGAAAAACTGTTTTTT
J: TRBJ2-5; V: TRBV6-5; D: -; size: -; CDR3: CASSYVMQAQETQYF; DNA: TGTGCCAGCAGTTACGTCATGCAGGCGCAAGAGACCCAGTACTTC
J: TRBJ2-1; V: TRBV6-2/TRBV6-3; D: -; size: -; CDR3: CASSLSYNEQFF; DNA: TGTGCCAGCAGTTTGTCGTACAATGAGCAGTTCTTC
J: TRBJ2-6; V: TRBV4-1; D: TRBD2; size: few; CDR3: CASSFSGGGYSGANVLTF; DNA: TGCGCCAGCAGCTTTAGCGGGGGGGGTTACTCTGGGGCCAACGTCCTGACTTTC
J: TRBJ1-2; V: TRBV6-1; D: -; size: once; CDR3: CASSEALGASYGYTF; DNA: TGTGCCAGCAGTGAAGCGCTTGGGGCAAGCTATGGCTACACCTTC
J: TRBJ1-2; V: TRBV27; D: -; size: -; CDR3: CASSLFGEYGYTF; DNA: TGTGCCAGCAGTTTATTCGGGGAGTATGGCTACACCTTC
J: TRBJ2-2; V: TRBV2; D: -; size: few; CDR3: CASSDPRVAGELFF; DNA: TGTGCCAGCAGTGATCCGCGCGTAGCCGGGGAGCTGTTTTTT
J: TRBJ1-6; V: TRBV6-5; D: TRBD1; size: -; CDR3: CATLQGSSYNSPLHF; DNA: TGTGCCACTCTACAGGGGAGCTCCTATAATTCACCCCTCCACTTT
J: TRBJ1-5; V: TRBV6-5; D: TRBD1; size: -; CDR3: CASSYSTGYQPQHF; DNA: TGTGCCAGCAGTTACTCGACAGGGTATCAGCCCCAGCATTTT
J: TRBJ2-3; V: TRBV28; D: TRBD2; size: -; CDR3: CASTPRGMTAGVDTQYF; DNA: TGTGCCAGCACCCCAAGGGGGATGACAGCGGGGGTAGATACGCAGTATTTT
J: TRBJ1-2; V: TRBV10-3; D: -; size: -; CDR3: CASRRGGGLITNYGYTF; DNA: TGTGCCAGCCGGCGTGGCGGGGGCCTGATCACCAACTATGGCTACACCTTC
J: TRBJ1-3; V: TRBV28; D: -; size: once; CDR3: CASSLYSFRPREGNTIYF; DNA: TGTGCCAGCAGTTTATACTCCTTCCGCCCTCGGGAAGGAAACACCATATATTTT
J: TRBJ1-2; V: TRBV4-1; D: -; size: -; CDR3: CASSQEYRENYGYTF; DNA: TGCGCCAGCAGCCAAGAATACAGGGAGAACTATGGCTACACCTTC
J: TRBJ1-2; V: TRBV7-9; D: -; size: -; CDR3: CASSPEWSDYGYTF; DNA: TGTGCCAGCAGTCCCGAGTGGTCGGACTATGGCTACACCTTC
J: TRBJ1-1; V: TRBV9; D: -; size: -; CDR3: CASSVDTGKGKAFF; DNA: TGTGCCAGCAGCGTAGACACAGGGAAAGGGAAAGCTTTCTTT
J: TRBJ2-1; V: TRBV5-6; D: TRBD2; size: -; CDR3: CASSLLSGASYNEQFF; DNA: TGTGCCAGCAGCTTGCTTAGCGGGGCCTCCTACAATGAGCAGTTCTTC
J: TRBJ2-1; V: TRBV9; D: -; size: -; CDR3: CASSVGYLRNVYNEQFF; DNA: TGTGCCAGCAGCGTAGGGTATTTGCGAAACGTCTACAATGAGCAGTTCTTC
J: TRBJ1-1; V: TRBV10-3; D: -; size: -; CDR3: CAIRGGSGDTEAFF; DNA: TGTGCCATCAGAGGAGGCTCGGGCGACACTGAAGCTTTCTTT
J: TRBJ1-2; V: TRBV5-4; D: -; size: -; CDR3: CASSLTGQGYGYTF; DNA: TGTGCCAGCAGCTTGACCGGGCAGGGCTATGGCTACACCTTC
J: TRBJ1-1; V: TRBV29-1; D: TRBD1; size: -; CDR3: CSVRTGGITEAFF; DNA: TGCAGCGTCCGGACAGGGGGCATCACTGAAGCTTTCTTT
J: TRBJ1-5; V: TRBV28; D: -; size: -; CDR3: CASKEHSNQPQHF; DNA: TGTGCCAGCAAAGAACACAGCAATCAGCCCCAGCATTTT
J: TRBJ1-1; V: TRBV2; D: TRBD1; size: few; CDR3: CASSEQGAEAFF; DNA: TGTGCCAGCAGCGAACAGGGGGCTGAAGCTTTCTTT
J: TRBJ1-1; V: TRBV13; D: TRBD1; size: -; CDR3: CASSAGTGGNTEAFF; DNA: TGTGCCAGCAGCGCCGGGACAGGGGGGAACACTGAAGCTTTCTTT
J: TRBJ1-2; V: TRBV6-5; D: -; size: -; CDR3: CASRRNYGYTF; DNA: TGTGCCAGCAGGCGGAACTATGGCTACACCTTC
J: TRBJ2-5; V: TRBV28; D: -; size: -; CDR3: CASSLGAEETQYF; DNA: TGTGCCAGCAGTTTGGGGGCAGAAGAGACCCAGTACTTC
J: TRBJ1-5; V: TRBV7-2; D: -; size: -; CDR3: CASSLVARNQPQHF; DNA: TGTGCCAGCAGCTTAGTGGCCCGAAATCAGCCCCAGCATTTT
J: TRBJ1-2; V: TRBV29-1; D: TRBD1; size: -; CDR3: CSVRVGGGYGYTF; DNA: TGCAGCGTTAGGGTAGGGGGCGGCTATGGCTACACCTTC
J: TRBJ1-1; V: TRBV4-1; D: -; size: -; CDR3: CASSQDYGISTEAFF; DNA: TGCGCCAGCAGCCAAGACTACGGGATCAGCACTGAAGCTTTCTTT
J: TRBJ2-5; V: TRBV18; D: -; size: -; CDR3: CASSLSRQETQYF; DNA: TGTGCCAGCTCACTAAGCCGACAAGAGACCCAGTACTTC
J: TRBJ1-2; V: TRBV7-9; D: -; size: -; CDR3: CASSFSGIYGYTF; DNA: TGTGCCAGCAGCTTCTCAGGGATTTATGGCTACACCTTC
J: TRBJ2-1; V: TRBV5-1; D: TRBD2; size: -; CDR3: CASSLAAGGVDEQFF; DNA: TGCGCCAGCAGCTTGGCCGCCGGGGGGGTTGATGAGCAGTTCTTC
J: TRBJ2-3; V: TRBV5-4; D: -; size: -; CDR3: CASTLGTGHTDTQYF; DNA: TGTGCCAGCACCTTAGGTACAGGCCACACAGATACGCAGTATTTT
J: TRBJ2-3; V: TRBV9; D: TRBD2; size: -; CDR3: CASSVEAGGPTDTQYF; DNA: TGTGCCAGCAGCGTAGAAGCGGGGGGGCCGACAGATACGCAGTATTTT
J: TRBJ1-2; V: TRBV6-5; D: -; size: -; CDR3: CASSYTGSYGYTF; DNA: TGTGCCAGCAGTTACACAGGGTCCTATGGCTACACCTTC
J: TRBJ1-5; V: TRBV18; D: -; size: -; CDR3: CASSPRQEQGQPQHF; DNA: TGTGCCAGCTCACCACGCCAAGAGCAGGGACAGCCCCAGCATTTT